This TCR beta chain came from a study of identical twins (TCRdb year 2016). A note on the overall study: To test whether fetal clonotypes persist, the study used deep sequencing on TCR alpha and beta repertoires from monozygotic twins, unrelated adults of various ages, and cord blood. To rule out contamination, replicate twin experiments were performed at different times with different library preparation protocols. General conclusions and limits of the study: Recombination models systematically underestimated out-of-frame TCR alpha sharing in monozygotic twins but agreed with sharing between unrelated individuals. Zero-insertion analyses could be partly confounded by invariant T cells such as MAIT and iNKT, although diverse VJ usage argued against such confounding for most clonotypes. Out-of-frame TCR alpha sequences shared between twins showed an excess of low generation-probability sequences compared with coincidental sharing between unrelated individuals. A weaker excess of twin sharing was found in beta out-of-frame sequences because the signal-to-noise ratio was lowered by fewer shared sequences. Because the same donors could not be followed over many years, the conclusions depended on cross-sectional statistical analysis. Fewer insertions were carried by abundant cord blood beta clonotypes, a similar but weaker trend appeared in young adult naive repertoires, and no such trend appeared in memory repertoires.

In regard to this clonotype: The target of this receptor is not known. No qualities accompany the bases; no much larger clone lies one base away.

Deletion took 5 bases off V and 1 base off J, with a span of 11 bases between the germline ends. In the germline V gene (reference sequence), CDR1 corresponds to SEHNR and CDR2 to FQNEAQ. Counted from cysteine to phenylalanine, this CDR3 has 14 amino acids. Here the CDR3 DNA is all that survives: 42 bases in frame from base 1. Only healthy Caucasian donors were included. The library was made by 5' RACE. The sequencing machine was an Illumina HiSeq 2000. Template switching introduced a universal primer binding site; the final cDNA contained a unique molecular identifier, enabling accurate counting of TCR cDNA molecules. Specific primers in the conserved constant-segment region were used to synthesize first-strand cDNA for TCR alpha and beta chains. Each cDNA library was double barcoded, with a SMART-Mk sample barcode plus Illumina barcodes, to control for contamination. TruSeq adapter sequences and Illumina sample barcodes were added in two successive PCR steps. Sequencing of the TCR alpha and beta cDNA libraries was done on the Illumina HiSeq platform using custom primers. Turning to the authors' computational methods: Raw reads were processed with MiGEC to extract unique molecular identifiers, and MiXCR was used to determine CDR3 positions. Recombination models were inferred per individual with the repgenHMM and IGoR tools using an EM algorithm. The analysis of shared clonotypes was done with the tcR package in R, with sharing normalized by the product of cloneset sizes. To study raw recombination without the effects of thymic and clonal selection, out-of-frame nonproductive sequences were analyzed. In TCRdb, the public reads were trimmed at Q25 with fastp and aligned with MiXCR, with productive beta chains retained. CDR3 protein duplicates are merged, each entry listing the most common genes and DNA. TCRdb, rather than the study authors, made the V and J calls. The sample table records 1.5 million or so distinct CDR3 sequences; 32% of these occur just once. The ten largest clones capture roughly 0.3% of the sample.

The sequence was collected from a newborn girl in good health. This chain joins TRBV7-9 to TRBJ1-2, with the D gene not clear enough to name. Source material: cord blood. The bases read TGTGCCAGCAGCGAGGGATCCTTTAACTATGGCTACACCTTC. Translated, this gives CASSEGSFNYGYTF.